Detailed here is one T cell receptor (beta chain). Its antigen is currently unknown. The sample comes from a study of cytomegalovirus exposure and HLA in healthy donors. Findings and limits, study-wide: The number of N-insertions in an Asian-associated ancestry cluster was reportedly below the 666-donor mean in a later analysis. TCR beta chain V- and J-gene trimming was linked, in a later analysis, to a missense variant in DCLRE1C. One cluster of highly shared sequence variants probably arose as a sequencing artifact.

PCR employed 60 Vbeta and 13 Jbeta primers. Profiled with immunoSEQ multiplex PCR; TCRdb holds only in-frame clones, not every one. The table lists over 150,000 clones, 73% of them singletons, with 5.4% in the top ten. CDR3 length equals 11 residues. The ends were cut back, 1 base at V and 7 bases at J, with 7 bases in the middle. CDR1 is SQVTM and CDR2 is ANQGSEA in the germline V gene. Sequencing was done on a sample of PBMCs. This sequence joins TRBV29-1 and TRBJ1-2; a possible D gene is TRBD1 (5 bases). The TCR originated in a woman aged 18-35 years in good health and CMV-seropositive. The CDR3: CSVEVGGGYTF. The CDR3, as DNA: TGCAGCGTTGAAGTGGGGGGTGGCTACACCTTC.